Listed below are T cell receptor beta chains from one sample, sequenced in a study of T-cell reconstitution after alpha-beta-depleted transplantation in children. TCRdb ran MiXCR on the PCR reads and lists one entry per CDR3 protein. The data hold about 500,000 distinct CDR3 sequences, with 32% observed a single time. The specimen comprised PBMCs from the stem cell graft donor, sampled from the stem cell graft. Every receptor here comes from a human donor who donated a stem cell graft to a child with aplastic anemia. CDR3s include the opening cysteine and the closing phenylalanine or tryptophan. Fields, in order: V gene, J gene, D gene, clone size, CDR3 DNA, CDR3 protein. D genes are given only for firm matches. Clone size is given for some rows only: seen once, a few or many times, or a class if the clone is expanded.

TRBV6-4	TRBJ1-1	TRBD1	.	TGTGCCAGCAGTCGGACAGGGGTCCTCGACACTGAAGCTTTCTTT	CASSRTGVLDTEAFF
TRBV15	TRBJ2-1	.	.	TGTGCCACCAGCAGAGGTCAGGGGAGGTACAATGAGCAGTTCTTC	CATSRGQGRYNEQFF
TRBV6-2/TRBV6-3	TRBJ2-5	.	.	TGTGCCAGCAGTGACAAGCTAGGACGAGTAGAGACCCAGTACTTC	CASSDKLGRVETQYF
TRBV6-5	TRBJ2-1	TRBD2	few	TGTTCAAGCGGGAGGGTTTATGAGCAGTTCTTC	CSSGRVYEQFF
TRBV5-1	TRBJ1-2	.	.	TGCGCCAGCAGCTTTGACTCCTGGGAGGGCTACACCTTC	CASSFDSWEGYTF
TRBV20-1	TRBJ2-1	.	few	TGCAGTGCTGATCACGGGAACAATGAGCAGTTCTTC	CSADHGNNEQFF
TRBV7-3	TRBJ2-1	.	.	TGTGCCAGCGCCAAGGGTATCCGAACAGGGAAATACAATGAGCAGTTCTTC	CASAKGIRTGKYNEQFF
TRBV28	TRBJ2-3	.	.	TGTGCCAGCAGCGAGCAAAACAGGGATGGAGATACGCAGTATTTT	CASSEQNRDGDTQYF
TRBV4-2	TRBJ1-1	TRBD1	few	TGTGCCAGCAGCCCCACAGGGGGGCAGAACACTGAAGCTTTCTTT	CASSPTGGQNTEAFF
TRBV7-9	TRBJ1-5	TRBD1	few	TGTGCCAGCAGCCCAGGACAGGGGCACTATCAGCCCCAGCATTTT	CASSPGQGHYQPQHF
TRBV9	TRBJ2-1	.	few	TGTGCCAGCAGCGTAGCCCCATGGCAGGGCAATGAGCAGTTCTTC	CASSVAPWQGNEQFF
TRBV29-1	TRBJ2-1	TRBD2	.	TGCAGCGTTGCGACTAGCGGGAGTAGGAATGAGCAGTTCTTC	CSVATSGSRNEQFF
TRBV20-1	TRBJ2-4	TRBD2	.	TGCAGTGCTAGACTCCTCGGGGTGGCTAGCGGGAGGGCGGCCAAAAACATTCAGTACTTC	CSARLLGVASGRAAKNIQYF
TRBV5-1	TRBJ2-1	TRBD2	few	TGCGCCAGCAGCTTCCGTAGTAGCGGGAGCTTTTACAATGAGCAGTTCTTC	CASSFRSSGSFYNEQFF
TRBV7-2	TRBJ1-2	TRBD1	few	TGTGCCAGCAGGGGGACAGGGAGCCATGGCTACACCTTC	CASRGTGSHGYTF
TRBV7-2	TRBJ1-6	.	.	TGTGCCAGCAGCTTAGACAGGGTGCGACGGTCACCCCTCCACTTT	CASSLDRVRRSPLHF
TRBV10-3	TRBJ2-5	.	.	TGTGCCATCAGTGAGTCGAACAACAAAGAGACCCAGTACTTC	CAISESNNKETQYF
TRBV12-3/TRBV12-4	TRBJ2-3	.	.	TGTGCCAGCAGTACCGAGACTGGCTATACGCAGTATTTT	CASSTETGYTQYF
TRBV5-1	TRBJ2-2	TRBD2	.	TGCGCCAGCAGCTTGGGAGCGGGAGACGCCGGGGAGCTGTTTTTT	CASSLGAGDAGELFF
TRBV7-2	TRBJ1-2	TRBD1	.	TGTGCCAGCAGGGCCGGGACAGGGAAATATGGCTACACCTTC	CASRAGTGKYGYTF
TRBV12-3/TRBV12-4	TRBJ2-3	TRBD2	few	TGTGCCAGCACGGGAGCGGGAAGCACAGATACGCAGTATTTT	CASTGAGSTDTQYF
TRBV20-1	TRBJ2-3	TRBD1	.	TGCAGTGCCTACTCCCCGGGACAGCGCACAGATACGCAGTATTTT	CSAYSPGQRTDTQYF
TRBV24-1	TRBJ1-4	TRBD1	few	TGTGCCACCAGTGATCGGACAGGGCCTAATGAAAAACTGTTTTTT	CATSDRTGPNEKLFF
TRBV18	TRBJ2-7	TRBD2	few	TGTGCCAGCTCACCACCCGGACTAGCGGATCCTTACGAGCAGTACTTC	CASSPPGLADPYEQYF
TRBV2	TRBJ1-1	.	.	TGTGCCAGCAGTGAGTGGGGGCCCGCCCGCTTCGGTCGGGGGACTGAAGCTTTCTTT	CASSEWGPARFGRGTEAFF
TRBV9	TRBJ2-7	.	.	TGTGCCAGCAGCGTAGAGCCTAGCGAACACTACGAGCAGTACTTC	CASSVEPSEHYEQYF
TRBV11-1	TRBJ2-3	TRBD2	.	TGTGCCAGCAGCGCCACTTTCGGGACTAGCGGGAGTCGAGGTACGCAGTATTTT	CASSATFGTSGSRGTQYF
TRBV12-3/TRBV12-4	TRBJ2-3	.	many	TGTGCCAGCAGTCCTTCGGGCAGGGAAAGCACAGATACGCAGTATTTT	CASSPSGRESTDTQYF
TRBV14	TRBJ2-1	.	few	TGTGCCAGCAGCCCCCATGTGTCGGCTTCATACAATGAGCAGTTCTTC	CASSPHVSASYNEQFF
TRBV5-4	TRBJ2-2	TRBD2	few	TGTGCCTTTGGACTAGCGGGATCGAACACCGGGGAGCTGTTTTTT	CAFGLAGSNTGELFF
TRBV20-1	TRBJ1-5	TRBD1	.	TGCAGTGCTGGAGGACAGGGCCATCTTCAGCCCCAGCATTTT	CSAGGQGHLQPQHF
TRBV20-1	TRBJ2-2	.	few	TGCAGTGCTAGAGATAACGGCGGCACCGGGGAGCTGTTTTTT	CSARDNGGTGELFF
TRBV6-5	TRBJ1-2	.	.	TGTGCCAGCAGTTCCAACTTGAGGGGTGACTATGGCTACACCTTC	CASSSNLRGDYGYTF
TRBV9	TRBJ2-7	TRBD2	few	TGTGCCAGCTCAGGGCGGGAGGCGCGACTTTACGAGCAGTACTTC	CASSGREARLYEQYF
TRBV12-3/TRBV12-4	TRBJ2-7	.	.	TGTGCCAGCAGTTTTAGGGGTAGGTCAGCCAATTACGAGCAGTACTTC	CASSFRGRSANYEQYF
TRBV27	TRBJ1-6	.	few	TGTGCCAGCAGATCCGGACCTTGGAATTCACCCCTCCACTTT	CASRSGPWNSPLHF
TRBV5-4	TRBJ1-4	.	.	TGTGCCAGCAGCTCGGACGGAGGACCTAATGAAAAACTGTTTTTT	CASSSDGGPNEKLFF
TRBV20-1	TRBJ1-1	.	.	TGCAGTGCTAGACGGTCCGGGAAGACTGAAGCTTTCTTT	CSARRSGKTEAFF
TRBV20-1	TRBJ2-3	TRBD2	.	TGCAGTGCTAGAGATTCGACTAGCGGCACAGATACGCAGTATTTT	CSARDSTSGTDTQYF
TRBV30	TRBJ2-1	.	.	TGTGCCTGGAGGGGCGGGATCCTCCGGAATGAGCAGTTCTTC	CAWRGGILRNEQFF
TRBV9	TRBJ1-5	.	.	TGTGCCAGCAGCCGACCAGGAATCAATCAGCCCCAGCATTTT	CASSRPGINQPQHF
TRBV29-1	TRBJ1-2	.	.	TGCAGCGTTTTAGCCGGGGGGCTATCGGGCTACACCTTC	CSVLAGGLSGYTF